Only a few counts were recorded for the clone carrying this T cell receptor (beta chain). Its antigen is not known. This entry belongs to a study of T cells after yellow fever vaccination. The CDR3 extends over 13 amino acids. From germline, CDR1 is DFQATT and CDR2 SNEGSKA (reference sequence). Deletions cut 3 bases from V and 7 bases from J, with 13 bases between. TCRdb re-analysed the 5' RACE reads in MiXCR, keeping a single row per CDR3 protein. The sample holds about 370,000 distinct CDR3 sequences, 11% seen once. The study, taken as a whole, reports: Most primary-vaccination clones reappeared after the booster (about 95% CD4, about 88% CD8).

Sequencing used PBMCs, obtained on the day of the first yellow fever vaccination. The source of this sequence is a man in his late teens or twenties who received the YFV17D yellow fever vaccine. The chain has TRBV20-1 and TRBJ1-5; tentative D call: TRBD1 (5 bases). DNA for the CDR3: TGCAGTGCTAGTTTACAGGCGGAACAGCCCCAGCATTTT. Translated: CSASLQAEQPQHF.